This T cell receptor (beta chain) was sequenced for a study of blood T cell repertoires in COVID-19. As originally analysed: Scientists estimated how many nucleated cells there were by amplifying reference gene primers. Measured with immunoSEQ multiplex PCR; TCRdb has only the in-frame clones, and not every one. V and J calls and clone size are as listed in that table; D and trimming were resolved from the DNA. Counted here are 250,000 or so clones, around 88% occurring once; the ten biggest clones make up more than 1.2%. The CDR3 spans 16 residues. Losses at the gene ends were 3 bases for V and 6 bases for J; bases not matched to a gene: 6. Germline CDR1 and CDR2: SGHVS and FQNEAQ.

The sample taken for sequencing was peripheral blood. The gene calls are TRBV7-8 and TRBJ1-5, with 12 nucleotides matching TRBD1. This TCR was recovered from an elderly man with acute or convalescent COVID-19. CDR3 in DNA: TGTGCCAGCAGCTTCGCCGGGACAGGGGGCTCTCAGCCCCAGCATTTT. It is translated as CASSFAGTGGSQPQHF.